This T cell receptor (beta chain) was identified during a study of post-analysis software for immune sequencing data. Study-wide background: The courses of disease that were included comprised relapsing-remitting, secondary progressive and progressive-relapsing multiple sclerosis.

Unique molecular identifiers tagged the TCR beta cDNA libraries. TCRdb redid the calling of the PCR reads with MiXCR, one entry per CDR3 protein. The sample lists roughly 580,000 distinct CDR3 sequences, roughly 40% occurring once. As to this clonotype: The antigen is unknown.

The CDR3 totals 15 residues. With 0 bases removed from V and 2 bases from J, the gap between germline ends came to 12 bases. Per germline, CDR1 SGDLS and CDR2 YYNGEE. The study's findings and limits: Four or five TRBV segments, TRBV5-6, TRBV5-1 and TRBV20-1 among them, were found more frequent in patients than controls.

The V and J genes are TRBV9 and TRBJ2-7; maybe TRBD1 (5 bases). This sequence originates from a girl aged 5-17 years with multiple sclerosis. The sequenced material came from blood. The DNA of the CDR3 is TGTGCCAGCAGCGTAGGATCAGGGAACCCCTACGAGCAGTACTTC. Amino acids: CASSVGSGNPYEQYF.